This T cell receptor beta chain was documented in a study of blood T cell repertoires in COVID-19 (dated by TCRdb to 2020 to 2021). A note on the overall study: Samples from collaborators originated in the United States, Italy and Spain and spanned both the acute and convalescent phases of COVID-19. The material from the prospective study consisted of cDNA or gDNA derived from T cells, B-cell-depleted T cells, or PBMCs. The samples were drawn from two sources: the first 160 participants of the ongoing ImmuneRACE study, and fewer than 1,500 subjects contributed by 6 global collaborators. A de-identified subject ID, COVID-19 status, age in years and sex were almost always included in the sample metadata. Where available, HLA class I and class II types were obtained from metadata supplied by the sample provider rather than from assay-based typing. Deeply sampled blood TCRbeta repertoires from subjects exposed to, actively infected with, or recovered from COVID-19 were included in the dataset. A freely available public database, intended as a resource for researchers studying the immune response to SARS-CoV-2, is where the repertoires were released.

Details on this clone: Its antigen specificity is not known. Qualities for individual bases were not recorded, and no much larger clone is one base off.

The immunoSEQ Assay, a bias-controlled multiplex PCR, was used to amplify TCRbeta CDR3 regions from genomic DNA. Turning to the authors' computational methods: The number of nucleated cells in each sample was estimated by amplification of reference gene primers within the assay. To quantify the absolute abundance of each unique TCRbeta CDR3 rearrangement, sequence reads were collapsed and filtered. For each sample, productive Simpson clonality was calculated as the square root of Simpson's diversity index over productive rearrangements. This is the immuneACCESS table as TCRdb keeps it, with only in-frame sequences that have V and J called. A part of the clones is gone; compared with another copy, unresolved V genes explain less than half, and the rest is unexplained. The V and J calls and clone size come from that table; D and trimming were worked out from the DNA. The sample contains 80,000 to 100,000 clones, 74% of them found a single time. 3% to 4% of the sample goes to the ten largest clones.

Broad study findings and their caveats: The quantity of clinical and demographic metadata differed by source and by participant and was supplied without curation.

In Seattle, one collaborating source enrolled patients while the infection was active and tracked those patients longitudinally over the course of disease. Each collaborating institution followed its own protocols to collect whole blood in K2EDTA tubes. For TCRbeta analysis, collaborators shipped samples in one of three forms: frozen whole blood, isolated PBMCs, or DNA extracted from either of those sample types. Ends trimmed: V by 3 bases, J by 1 base; bases unmatched to a gene: 3. Taken from cysteine to phenylalanine, the CDR3 has 16 residues. Only CDR3 DNA is held: 48 bases, read in frame from base 1. CDR1 and CDR2 were assigned from the germline V gene as MNHNS and SASEGT.

Sample: peripheral blood. This clonotype was obtained from a man aged 65 to 79 with COVID-19, enrolled during active disease. The sequence joins TRBV6-1 to TRBJ1-1; 12 central bases correspond to TRBD1. The encoded CDR3 is CASSDEGQGANTEAFF. The base sequence is TGTGCCAGCAGTGATGAGGGACAGGGGGCGAACACTGAAGCTTTCTTT.